This paragraph covers one TCR beta chain sequence. The antigen remains unidentified. The CDR3 loop spans 13 amino acids. Trimming pared 3 bases from V and 4 bases from J, leaving 9 bases between. CDR1 and CDR2 from the germline V gene are MDHEN and SYDVKM. The data were taken from a study of shared clonotypes between healthy human individuals. Study-level information: A few men and two women, aged 18 to 49, were donors. Study-wide results and limits: What naive subsets generally showed was a larger estimated richness than memory subsets showed.

TCRdb keeps only in-frame clones here, not all; method: immunoSEQ multiplex PCR. The data contain 300,000 to 400,000 clones, about 70% of them seen just once; the ten biggest clones take up over 9.5%. The V call is TRBV28, the J call TRBJ1-2; D unresolved. Sequenced input: memory CD4+ T cells sorted from blood. The subset denotes: CD45RA-negative fraction. This TCR was recovered from a young man in good health. CDR3 nucleotides: TGTGCCAGCAGTTTGCCAGGAGTCTATGGCTACACCTTC. Translation gives CASSLPGVYGYTF.